Only a few counts were recorded for the clone carrying this T cell receptor (beta chain). These data belong to a study of T-cell memory formation after mild COVID-19. V shed 2 bases and J shed 1 base, with 6 bases lying between them. Per germline, CDR1 MNHNY and CDR2 SVGAGI (reference sequence). CDR3 length: 13 amino acids. TCRdb fed the 5' RACE reads into MiXCR, producing one record per CDR3 protein. The sample has roughly 150,000 distinct CDR3 sequences; around 15% are singletons. Sequencing input: PBMCs or a T cell subset sorted from them (not recorded which). This chain connects TRBV6-6 to TRBJ2-7; D is ambiguous. The TCR was taken from an adult woman who had mild COVID-19 (a few samples of this study predate the infection). Cell type and time point are not known. CDR3 nucleotide sequence: TGTGCCAGCAGTTACGCGTATTCCTACGAGCAGTACTTC. Its protein product is CASSYAYSYEQYF.